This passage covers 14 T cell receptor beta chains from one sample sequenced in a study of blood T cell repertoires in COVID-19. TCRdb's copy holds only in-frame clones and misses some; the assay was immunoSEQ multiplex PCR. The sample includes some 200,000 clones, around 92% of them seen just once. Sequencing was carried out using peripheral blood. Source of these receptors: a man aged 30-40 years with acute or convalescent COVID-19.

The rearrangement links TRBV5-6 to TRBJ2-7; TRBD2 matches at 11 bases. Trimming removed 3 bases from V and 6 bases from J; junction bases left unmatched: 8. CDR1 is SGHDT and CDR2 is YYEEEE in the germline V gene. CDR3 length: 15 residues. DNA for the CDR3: TGTGCCAGCAGCTGGTTAGCGGGGGGGCCTGGCGAGCAGTACTTC. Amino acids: CASSWLAGGPGEQYF.

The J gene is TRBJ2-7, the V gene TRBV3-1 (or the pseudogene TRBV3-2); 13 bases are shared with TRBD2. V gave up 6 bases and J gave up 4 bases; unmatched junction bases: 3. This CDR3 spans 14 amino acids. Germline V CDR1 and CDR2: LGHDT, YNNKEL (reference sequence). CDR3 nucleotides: TGTGCCAGCAGTACTAGCGGGGGGGCATACGAGCAGTACTTC. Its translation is CASSTSGGAYEQYF.

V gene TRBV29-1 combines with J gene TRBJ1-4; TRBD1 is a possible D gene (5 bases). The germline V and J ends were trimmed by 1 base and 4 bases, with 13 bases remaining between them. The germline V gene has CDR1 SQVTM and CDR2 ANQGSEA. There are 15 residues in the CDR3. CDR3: CSVEGGQGLNEKLFF. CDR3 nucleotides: TGCAGCGTTGAAGGGGGCCAGGGCCTTAATGAAAAACTGTTTTTT.

CDR3: CASSLGETQYF. DNA of the CDR3: TGTGCCAGCAGTTTAGGCGAGACCCAGTACTTC. The V gene is TRBV27, the J gene TRBJ2-5; D is unclear. CDR1 is MNHEY, CDR2 SMNVEV, per germline (reference sequence). The CDR3 is 11 amino acids. Trimming removed 2 bases at V and 5 bases at J, with 3 bases between.

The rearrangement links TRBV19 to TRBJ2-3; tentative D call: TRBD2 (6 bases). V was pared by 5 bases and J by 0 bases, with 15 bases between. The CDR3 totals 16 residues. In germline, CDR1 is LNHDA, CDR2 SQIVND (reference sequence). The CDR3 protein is CASSYAREVSTDTQYF. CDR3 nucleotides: TGTGCCAGTAGTTACGCCAGGGAGGTCAGCACAGATACGCAGTATTTT.

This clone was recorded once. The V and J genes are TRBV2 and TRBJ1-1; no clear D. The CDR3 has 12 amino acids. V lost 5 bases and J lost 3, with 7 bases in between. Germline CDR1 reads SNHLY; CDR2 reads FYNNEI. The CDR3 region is CASSTTDTEAFF. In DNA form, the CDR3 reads TGTGCCAGCAGTACCACGGACACTGAAGCTTTCTTT.

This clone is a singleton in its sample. CDR3 DNA sequence: TGCAGCGTTGACAGGGCAGCTAACTATGGCTACACCTTC. It codes for CSVDRAANYGYTF. V gene TRBV29-1 combines with J gene TRBJ1-2; a possible D gene is TRBD1 (5 bases). Germline CDR1 SQVTM, CDR2 ANQGSEA. This CDR3 comprises 13 residues. V lost 3 bases to trimming and J lost 0 bases, with 8 bases between them.

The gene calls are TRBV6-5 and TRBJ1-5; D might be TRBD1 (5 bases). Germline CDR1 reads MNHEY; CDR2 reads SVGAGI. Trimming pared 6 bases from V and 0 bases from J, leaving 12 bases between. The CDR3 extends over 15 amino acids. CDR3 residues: CASSSDSVSNQPQHF. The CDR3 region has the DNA TGTGCCAGCAGCTCCGACAGCGTTAGCAATCAGCCCCAGCATTTT.

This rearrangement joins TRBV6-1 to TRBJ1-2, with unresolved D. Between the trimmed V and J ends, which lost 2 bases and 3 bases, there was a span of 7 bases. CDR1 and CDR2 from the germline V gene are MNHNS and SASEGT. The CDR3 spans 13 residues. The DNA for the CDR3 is TGTGCCAGCAGTGAACACTCGGACTATGGCTACACCTTC. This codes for CASSEHSDYGYTF.

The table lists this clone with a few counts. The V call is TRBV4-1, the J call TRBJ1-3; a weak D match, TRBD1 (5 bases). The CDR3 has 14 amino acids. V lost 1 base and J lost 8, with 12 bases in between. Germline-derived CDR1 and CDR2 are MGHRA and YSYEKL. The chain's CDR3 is CASSQGGEVDTIYF. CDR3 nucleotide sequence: TGCGCCAGCAGCCAAGGAGGGGAGGTAGACACCATATATTTT.

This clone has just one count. This CDR3 is CASSRGGEYEQYF. CDR3 sequence (DNA): TGTGCCAGCAGCCGCGGGGGGGAATACGAGCAGTACTTC. The gene calls are TRBV7-3 and TRBJ2-7; 9 nucleotides match TRBD2. This CDR3 region has 13 residues. The J segment lost 4 bases and the V segment lost 5 bases, leaving 3 bases of the junction unmatched. Germline V gene lookup returns CDR1 SGHTA and CDR2 FQGTGA.

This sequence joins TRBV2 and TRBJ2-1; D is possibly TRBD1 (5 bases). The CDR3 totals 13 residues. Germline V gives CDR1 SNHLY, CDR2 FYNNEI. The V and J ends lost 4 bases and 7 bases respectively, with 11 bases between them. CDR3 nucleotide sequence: TGTGCCAGCAGTGGGTTGACAGAGAATGAGCAGTTCTTC. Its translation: CASSGLTENEQFF.

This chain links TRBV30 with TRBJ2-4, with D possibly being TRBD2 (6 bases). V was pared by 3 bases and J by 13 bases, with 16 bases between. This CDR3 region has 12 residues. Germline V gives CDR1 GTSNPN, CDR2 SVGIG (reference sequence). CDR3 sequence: CAWSSATGSQYF. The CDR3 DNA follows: TGTGCCTGGAGCTCAGCTACCGGGAGCCAGTACTTC.

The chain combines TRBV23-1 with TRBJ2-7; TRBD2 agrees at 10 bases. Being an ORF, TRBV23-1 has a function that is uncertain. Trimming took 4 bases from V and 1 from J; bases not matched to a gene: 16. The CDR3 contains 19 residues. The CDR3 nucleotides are TGCGCCAGCAGTCGTTCCGGGACTAGCGTTTCGTGTGAGTCCTACGAGCAGTACTTC. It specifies CASSRSGTSVSCESYEQYF.